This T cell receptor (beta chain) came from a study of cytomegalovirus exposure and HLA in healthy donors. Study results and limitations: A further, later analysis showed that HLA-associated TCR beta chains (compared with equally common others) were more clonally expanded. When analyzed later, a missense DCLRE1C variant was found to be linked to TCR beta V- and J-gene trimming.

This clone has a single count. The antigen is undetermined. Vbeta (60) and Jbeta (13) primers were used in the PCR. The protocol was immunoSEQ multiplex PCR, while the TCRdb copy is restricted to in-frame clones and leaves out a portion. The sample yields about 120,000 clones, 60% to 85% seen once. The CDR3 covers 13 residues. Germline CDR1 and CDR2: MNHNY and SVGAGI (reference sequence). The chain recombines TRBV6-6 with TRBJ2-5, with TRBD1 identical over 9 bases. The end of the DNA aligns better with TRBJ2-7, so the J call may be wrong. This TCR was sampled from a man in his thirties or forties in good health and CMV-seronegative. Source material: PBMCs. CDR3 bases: TGTGCAATAAGCCGGGACAGGGATTACGAGCAGTACTTC. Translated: CAISRDRDYEQYF.